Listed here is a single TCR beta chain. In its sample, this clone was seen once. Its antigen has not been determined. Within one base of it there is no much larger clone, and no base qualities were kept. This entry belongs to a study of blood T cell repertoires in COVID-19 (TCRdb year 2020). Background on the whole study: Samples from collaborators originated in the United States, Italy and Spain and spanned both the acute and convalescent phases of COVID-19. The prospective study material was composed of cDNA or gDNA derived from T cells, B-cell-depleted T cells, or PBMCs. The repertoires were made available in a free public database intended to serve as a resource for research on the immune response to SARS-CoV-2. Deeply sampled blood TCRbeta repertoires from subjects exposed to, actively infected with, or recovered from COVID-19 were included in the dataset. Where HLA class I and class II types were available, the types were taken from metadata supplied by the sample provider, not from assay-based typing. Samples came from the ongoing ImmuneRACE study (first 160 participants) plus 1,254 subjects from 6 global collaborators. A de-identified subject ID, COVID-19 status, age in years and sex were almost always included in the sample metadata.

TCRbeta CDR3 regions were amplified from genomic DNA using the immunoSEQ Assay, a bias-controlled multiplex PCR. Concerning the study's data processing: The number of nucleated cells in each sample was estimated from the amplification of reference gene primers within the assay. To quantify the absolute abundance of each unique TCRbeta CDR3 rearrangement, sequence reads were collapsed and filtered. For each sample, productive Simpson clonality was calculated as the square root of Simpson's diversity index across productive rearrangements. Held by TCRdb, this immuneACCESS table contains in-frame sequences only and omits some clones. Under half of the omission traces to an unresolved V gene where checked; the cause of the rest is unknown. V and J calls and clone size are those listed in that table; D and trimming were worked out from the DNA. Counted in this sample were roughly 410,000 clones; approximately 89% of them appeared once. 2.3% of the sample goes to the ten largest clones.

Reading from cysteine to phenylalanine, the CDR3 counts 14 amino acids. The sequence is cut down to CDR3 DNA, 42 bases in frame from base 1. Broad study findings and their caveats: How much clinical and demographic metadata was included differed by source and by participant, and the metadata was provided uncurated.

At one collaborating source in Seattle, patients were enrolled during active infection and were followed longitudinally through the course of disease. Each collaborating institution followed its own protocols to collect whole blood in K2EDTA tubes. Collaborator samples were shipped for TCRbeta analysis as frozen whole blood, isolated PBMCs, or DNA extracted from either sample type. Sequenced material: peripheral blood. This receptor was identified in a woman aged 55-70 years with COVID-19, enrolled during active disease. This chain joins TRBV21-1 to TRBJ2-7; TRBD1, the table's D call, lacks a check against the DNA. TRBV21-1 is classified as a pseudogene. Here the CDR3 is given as CASSNVPEVYEQYF. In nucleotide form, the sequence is TGTGCCAGCAGCAACGTCCCAGAAGTCTACGAGCAGTACTTC.